The source of this T cell receptor beta chain is a study of T-cell reconstitution after alpha-beta-depleted transplantation in children. The CDR3 runs to 15 residues. The junction had 3 bases not matched to a gene; V was cut back by 5 bases and J by 3 bases. The germline gives CDR1 PRHDT, CDR2 FYEKMQ (reference sequence). This clonotype has a handful of counts. Antigen specificity is unknown. Study conclusions and caveats: Elevated TCRbeta diversity at day 60 was traced, in some patients, to surviving recipient T cells and thymic progenitors.

Unique molecular identifiers featured in how the TCRbeta library was prepared. TCRdb re-derived calls from the PCR reads in MiXCR, one entry per CDR3 protein. The table lists roughly 120,000 distinct CDR3 sequences, about 9.3% of them singletons. The J gene is TRBJ2-7, the V gene TRBV13, with 14 bases matching TRBD2. The sample was PBMCs, taken before TCRalphabeta/CD19-depleted stem cell transplant. This receptor was identified in a boy aged 2 to 9 with acute lymphoblastic leukemia, due to receive a stem cell transplant. CDR3 residues: CASSGGTSGSYEQYF. As DNA, the CDR3 is TGTGCCAGCAGCGGGGGGACTAGCGGGAGCTACGAGCAGTACTTC.